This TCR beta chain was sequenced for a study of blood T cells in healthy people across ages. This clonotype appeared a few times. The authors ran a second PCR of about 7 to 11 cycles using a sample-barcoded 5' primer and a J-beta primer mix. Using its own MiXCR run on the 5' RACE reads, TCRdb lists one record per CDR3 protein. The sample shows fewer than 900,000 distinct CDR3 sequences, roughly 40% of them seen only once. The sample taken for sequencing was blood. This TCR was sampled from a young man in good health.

CDR3 region: CASSQYDQGIGEQYF. CDR3 nucleotides: TGTGCCAGCAGCCAATATGACCAAGGAATTGGGGAGCAGTACTTC. This rearrangement joins TRBV3-1 to TRBJ2-7; D uncertain. Germline values: CDR1 LGHDT, CDR2 YNNKEL (reference sequence). CDR3 length: 15 residues. Trimming removed 2 bases at V and 7 bases at J, with 18 bases between.